The next 17 T cell receptor beta chains were all read from a single sample in a study of early stage breast cancer tumors. TCRdb keeps only in-frame clones here, not all; method: immunoSEQ multiplex PCR. The repertoire consists of 45,000 to 60,000 clones, with 65% to 90% occurring once and the leading ten covering about 1.4%. The sample was blood. The receptors come from a person aged 50 to 59 with breast cancer.

The chain links TRBV21-1 to TRBJ2-1. TRBV21-1 is a pseudogene segment. The CDR3 is 10 residues long. The CDR3 DNA follows: TGTGCCAGCAGTGGGGGTGAGCAGTTCTTC. This gives the protein CASSGGEQFF.

This clone was detected once. The genes are TRBV7-2 and TRBJ1-1; 12 nucleotides align to TRBD1. Germline CDR1 and CDR2: SGHTA and FQGNSA. The trim removed 6 bases at V and 5 bases at J, leaving 16 bases unmatched. CDR3 length: 18 amino acids. This CDR3 is CASSQGRGQGASRTEAFF. The CDR3 coding sequence is TGTGCCAGCAGTCAAGGGAGGGGACAGGGGGCGTCACGAACTGAAGCTTTCTTT. Drawing the rest from reference TRBV7-2 and TRBJ1-1, the complete variable domain is GAGVSQSPSNKVTEKGKDVELRCDPISGHTALYWYRQSLGQGLEFLIYFQGNSAPDKSGLPSDRFSAERTGGSVSTLTIQRTQQEDSAVYLCASSQGRGQGASRTEAFFGQGTRLTVV.

The chain couples TRBV10-1 to TRBJ2-3, with a possible D match to TRBD1 (5 bases). The V gene lost 5 bases and the J gene lost 3 bases, with 18 bases spanning the gap. Looked up from germline, CDR1 is WNHNN and CDR2 is SYGVQD (reference sequence). This CDR3 region has 16 residues. The CDR3 nucleotides read TGCGCCAGCAGTACCACCCGGCAGGGAAAGACAGATACGCAGTATTTT. Protein product: CASSTTRQGKTDTQYF.

The chain carries TRBV2 and TRBJ1-4; 9 bases line up with TRBD1. The CDR3 is 15 amino acids. Germline-derived CDR1 and CDR2 are SNHLY and FYNNEI. J gave up 8 bases and V 5 bases, and 9 bases lay outside the gene matches. In DNA form, the CDR3 reads TGTGCCAGCAGTCAATCAGGGACAGGGTTCGAAAAACTGTTTTTT. Encoded protein: CASSQSGTGFEKLFF.

The rearrangement links TRBV7-6 to TRBJ2-7; tentative D call: TRBD1 (5 bases). CDR3 length: 13 residues. Germline V lookup: CDR1 SGHVS, CDR2 FNYEAQ. Trimming took off 1 base at V and 6 bases at J, with 10 bases between the two ends. The CDR3 DNA reads as TGTGCCAGCAGCTTAGTTGGTGGGGCCGAGCAGTACTTC. It codes for CASSLVGGAEQYF.

The chain recombines TRBV7-2 with TRBJ2-7; D is tentatively TRBD1 or TRBD2 (5 bases each). From germline, CDR1 is SGHTA and CDR2 FQGNSA. CDR3 length: 14 amino acids. V shed 5 bases and J shed 4 bases, with 15 bases lying between them. The CDR3 loop is CASSAWGTYYEQYF. CDR3 coding DNA: TGTGCCAGCAGCGCCTGGGGGACCTATTACGAGCAGTACTTC. The whole variable domain, remainder taken from reference TRBV7-2 and TRBJ2-7, is GAGVSQSPSNKVTEKGKDVELRCDPISGHTALYWYRQSLGQGLEFLIYFQGNSAPDKSGLPSDRFSAERTGGSVSTLTIQRTQQEDSAVYLCASSAWGTYYEQYFGPGTRLTVT.

The J gene is TRBJ2-7, the V gene TRBV5-5; 8 nucleotides line up with TRBD1. Looked up from germline, CDR1 is SGHKS and CDR2 is YYEKEE (reference sequence). This CDR3 contains 15 residues. V was clipped by 3 bases and J by 3 bases; unmatched bases: 8. CDR3 sequence: CASSSRTGIDYEQYF. CDR3 sequence (DNA): TGTGCCAGCAGCTCCCGGACAGGGATCGACTACGAGCAGTACTTC.

The V call is TRBV5-1, the J call TRBJ2-6; D is perhaps TRBD1 (5 bases). Trimming took 3 bases from V and 2 from J, leaving 9 bases between them. CDR1 and CDR2 (germline): SGHRS, YFSETQ. The CDR3 totals 15 residues. CDR3 sequence: CASSSGSTGANVLTF. CDR3 bases: TGCGCCAGCAGCTCAGGGTCTACTGGGGCCAACGTCCTGACTTTC.

The chain joins TRBV29-1 to TRBJ1-1; no clear D gene. This CDR3 is built from 12 residues. Per the germline V gene, CDR1 is SQVTM and CDR2 is ANQGSEA. With 8 bases removed from V and 5 bases from J, the gap between germline ends came to 15 bases. The chain's CDR3 is CSSRFGGTEAFF. CDR3 nucleotide sequence: TGCAGCTCCCGTTTTGGAGGGACTGAAGCTTTCTTT.

The rearrangement uses TRBV23-1 and TRBJ2-7, with unresolved D. TRBV23-1 falls under the ORF class, with uncertain function. CDR3 size: 19 residues. Trimming stripped 1 base from V and 0 bases from J, with 22 bases between. The CDR3 spells CASSQYNDGQASNSYEQYF. CDR3 sequence (DNA): TGCGCCAGCAGTCAATACAACGATGGGCAGGCGTCTAACTCCTACGAGCAGTACTTC.

The rearrangement uses TRBV19 and TRBJ2-5; D is undetermined. CDR3 length: 17 amino acids. Per the germline V gene, CDR1 is LNHDA and CDR2 is SQIVND (reference sequence). V dropped 2 bases and J dropped 7 bases, with 23 bases sitting between them. The CDR3 region has the DNA TGTGCCAGTAGTATACATGGCTTTCAATCCCGCCAGGCGACCCAGTACTTC. Translated: CASSIHGFQSRQATQYF.

The chain employs TRBV10-2 and TRBJ2-3; D remains ambiguous. Germline-derived CDR1 and CDR2 are WSHSY and SAAADI. The CDR3 consists of 14 residues. The germline V and J ends were trimmed by 3 bases and 6 bases, with 13 bases remaining between them. CDR3 sequence: CASSDFPPMDTQYF. The CDR3, as DNA: TGCGCCAGCAGTGACTTCCCCCCTATGGATACGCAGTATTTT.

The chain's CDR3 is CASSWRGTESTDTQYF. The CDR3 nucleotides are TGCGCCAGCAGCTGGCGAGGGACAGAGAGCACAGATACGCAGTATTTT. V and J are TRBV5-1 and TRBJ2-3; TRBD1 aligns across 7 bases. This CDR3 is 16 amino acids long. V dropped 3 bases and J dropped 0; count of bases not matched to a gene: 7. Germline CDR1 SGHRS, CDR2 YFSETQ.

The genes are TRBV6-5 and TRBJ2-5; D is perhaps TRBD1 (6 bases). V lost 0 bases and J lost 1, with 9 bases in between. The CDR3 has 15 amino acids. Germline values: CDR1 MNHEY, CDR2 SVGAGI. The CDR3: CASSYSNRVQETQYF. CDR3 nucleotides: TGTGCCAGCAGTTACTCGAACAGGGTCCAAGAGACCCAGTACTTC.

The chain combines TRBV7-2 with TRBJ2-3; D call uncertain. Germline CDR1 and CDR2: SGHTA and FQGNSA. V lost 1 base and J lost 5, with 10 bases in between. The CDR3 consists of 14 residues. Here the CDR3 reads CASSLGSWGDTQYF. The DNA for the CDR3 is TGTGCCAGCAGCTTAGGATCCTGGGGAGATACGCAGTATTTT.

The chain couples TRBV10-3 to TRBJ2-3; 7 nucleotides agree with TRBD2. CDR3 length: 17 amino acids. J gave up 2 bases and V 4 bases, and 12 bases lay outside the gene matches. From germline, CDR1 is ENHRY and CDR2 SYGVKD. In DNA, the CDR3 is TGTGCCATCAGTGGGGGGGGAGAAGGAGTCCTCACAGATACGCAGTATTTT. Translating gives CAISGGGEGVLTDTQYF.

For the CDR3, the DNA is TGTGCCAGCAGCCCTTTGACAGGGGGAGGATCACCCCTCCACTTT. Translated: CASSPLTGGGSPLHF. This rearrangement joins TRBV6-5 to TRBJ1-6; 9 nucleotides match TRBD1. V trimming: 6 bases; J trimming: 10 bases; junction bases outside the gene matches: 10. Germline V gene data show CDR1 as MNHEY and CDR2 as SVGAGI. The CDR3 spans 15 residues.